This T cell receptor beta chain comes out of a study of early T cells in non-severe SARS-CoV-2 infection. This clonotype is categorized as medium-sized (0.01 to 0.1%). What it binds is unknown. The CDR3 is 15 residues long. V was shortened by 3 bases and J by 4 bases, with 13 bases between the two germline ends. Germline CDR1 and CDR2: LNHDA and SQIVND (reference sequence). Whole-study results and caveats: A preference for anti-spike CD8 responses marked VDJdb matching, which missed private and CD4 specificities.

Each CDR3 protein gets one entry after TCRdb re-called the 5' RACE reads with MiXCR. The top ten hold 11% of the sample, which has about 25,000 distinct CDR3 sequences, roughly 4.3% seen once. This receptor was obtained from an adult who was a healthcare worker with PCR-confirmed SARS-CoV-2 infection or an uninfected control (not recorded which). What was sequenced was whole blood. The rearrangement links TRBV19 to TRBJ2-1, with D possibly matching TRBD2 (6 bases). The CDR3 sequence is CASSIQGGSYNEQFF. CDR3 bases: TGTGCCAGTAGTATCCAGGGAGGTAGTTACAATGAGCAGTTCTTC.